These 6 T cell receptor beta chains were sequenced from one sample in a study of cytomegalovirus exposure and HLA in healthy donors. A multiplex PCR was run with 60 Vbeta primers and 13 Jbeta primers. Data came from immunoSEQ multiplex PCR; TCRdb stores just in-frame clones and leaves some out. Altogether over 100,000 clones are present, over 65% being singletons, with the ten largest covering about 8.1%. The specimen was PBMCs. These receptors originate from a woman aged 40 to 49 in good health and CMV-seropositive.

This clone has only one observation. The CDR3: CASSLGQGNEQFF. In DNA form, the CDR3 reads TGTGCCAGCAGCTTAGGACAGGGAAATGAGCAGTTCTTC. The V call is TRBV11-3, the J call TRBJ2-1, with 7 positions matching TRBD1. Germline CDR1 reads SGHNT; CDR2 reads YENEEA. The CDR3 is made up of 13 amino acids. Trimming cost V 1 base and J 7 bases; bases outside gene matches: 1.

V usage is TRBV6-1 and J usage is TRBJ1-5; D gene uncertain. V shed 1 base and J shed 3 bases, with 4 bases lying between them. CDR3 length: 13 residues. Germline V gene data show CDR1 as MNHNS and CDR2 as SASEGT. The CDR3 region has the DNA TGTGCCAGCAGTGAAGTATTCAATCAGCCCCAGCATTTT. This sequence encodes CASSEVFNQPQHF.

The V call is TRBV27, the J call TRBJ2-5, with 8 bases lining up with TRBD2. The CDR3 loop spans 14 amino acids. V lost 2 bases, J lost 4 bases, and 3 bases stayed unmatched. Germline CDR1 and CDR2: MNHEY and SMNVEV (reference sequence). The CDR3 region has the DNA TGTGCCAGCAGTTTACGGGGGGGGCCAGAGACCCAGTACTTC. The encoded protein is CASSLRGGPETQYF.

This CDR3 is CASSQELVTDPGGYTF. The CDR3 DNA follows: TGCGCCAGCAGCCAAGAGTTGGTGACTGACCCCGGGGGCTACACCTTC. This chain links TRBV4-1 with TRBJ1-2; no definite D call. The V end was cut by 0 bases, the J end by 8 bases, with 19 bases between. There are 16 residues in the CDR3. Germline CDR1 MGHRA, CDR2 YSYEKL.

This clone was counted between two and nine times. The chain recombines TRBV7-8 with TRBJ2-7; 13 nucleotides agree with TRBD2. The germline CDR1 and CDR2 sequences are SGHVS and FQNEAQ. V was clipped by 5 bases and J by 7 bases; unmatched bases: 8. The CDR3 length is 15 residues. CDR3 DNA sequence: TGTGCCAGCAGCCCCGAGACTAGCGGGAGGCATGAGCAGTACTTC. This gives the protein CASSPETSGRHEQYF.

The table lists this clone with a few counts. Written as DNA, the CDR3 is TGCGCCAGCAGTGATGAACAGGGGGGATACGAGCAGTACTTC. This translates into CASSDEQGGYEQYF. The chain links TRBV10-2 to TRBJ2-7; 8 bases line up with TRBD1. Trimming took 3 bases from V and 4 from J; bases not matched to a gene: 5. CDR3 length: 14 amino acids. Germline V gene sequence: CDR1 WSHSY, CDR2 SAAADI.